These 30 T cell receptor beta chains were all obtained from the same sample, sequenced in a study of CD8+ T cells in alopecia areata. Once RNA had been extracted, it was reverse transcribed into cDNA to act as the sequencing template. Repertoires were generated with immunoSEQ multiplex PCR, while TCRdb's copy carries only in-frame clones and drops some. The table includes 150,000 or so clones, under 60% detected once. Sequences were derived from CD8+ T cells sorted from blood, sampled at week 0. These receptors were collected from a human donor with alopecia areata.

The chain carries TRBV7-3 and TRBJ2-2; 11 positions agree with TRBD2. Unmatched junction bases numbered 2, after V lost 2 bases and J lost 6 bases. The CDR3 runs 15 residues. Germline V gene lookup returns CDR1 SGHTA and CDR2 FQGTGA. CDR3 region: CASSLSTSGAGELFF. The CDR3 nucleotides are TGTGCCAGCAGCTTATCGACTAGCGGGGCCGGGGAGCTGTTTTTT.

A single count supports this clone. The chain links TRBV15 to TRBJ1-1; no clear D. CDR1 LNHNV and CDR2 YYDKDF come from the germline V gene (reference sequence). This CDR3 is built from 14 residues. The V end lost 3 bases, the J end lost 1 base, and 9 bases lay between the germline ends. The CDR3 sequence is CATSSGRTNTEAFF. In nucleotides, the CDR3 is TGTGCCACCAGCAGTGGACGGACGAACACTGAAGCTTTCTTT.

J is TRBJ2-7 and V is TRBV4-1; 7 bases line up with TRBD1. Germline trimming cut 1 base from V and 2 bases from J; bases unmatched to any gene: 5. CDR1 is MGHRA and CDR2 is YSYEKL in the germline V gene. The CDR3 length is 15 residues. The CDR3 is CASSQARGLAYEQYF. The CDR3 DNA is TGCGCCAGCAGCCAAGCCAGGGGGTTAGCCTACGAGCAGTACTTC.

The chain employs TRBV28 and TRBJ2-5; a possible D gene is TRBD1 (7 bases). CDR3 length equals 12 residues. Germline V gene sequence: CDR1 MDHEN, CDR2 SYDVKM. The V and J ends lost 7 bases and 7 bases respectively, with 13 bases between them. Here the CDR3 DNA reads TGTGCCAGCACTGGAGGGGGCGGGACCCAGTACTTC. Translating gives CASTGGGGTQYF.

This clone turned up a few times. The gene calls are TRBV5-1 and TRBJ1-4; D gene unclear. The CDR3 totals 15 residues. Germline V gives CDR1 SGHRS, CDR2 YFSETQ. Deletions cut 1 base from V and 7 bases from J, with 14 bases between. The chain's CDR3 is CASSLNRESGEKLFF. CDR3 bases: TGCGCCAGCAGCTTGAACCGGGAGTCGGGTGAAAAACTGTTTTTT. Combining the CDR3 with reference TRBV5-1 and TRBJ1-4 gives the whole variable domain KAGVTQTPRYLIKTRGQQVTLSCSPISGHRSVSWYQQTPGQGLQFLFEYFSETQRNKGNFPGRFSGRQFSNSRSEMNVSTLELGDSALYLCASSLNRESGEKLFFGSGTQLSVL.

The V call is TRBV9, the J call TRBJ2-3; unclear D gene. V dropped 0 bases and J dropped 2 bases, with 7 bases sitting between them. CDR3 length: 14 residues. Germline-derived CDR1 and CDR2 are SGDLS and YYNGEE. CDR3 residues: CASSVEAATDTQYF. CDR3 DNA: TGTGCCAGCAGCGTAGAGGCTGCCACAGATACGCAGTATTTT.

V and J are TRBV15 and TRBJ1-5, with a weak D call TRBD1 (5 bases). The CDR3 has 14 amino acids. Germline V CDR1 and CDR2: LNHNV, YYDKDF (reference sequence). V lost 5 bases, J lost 1 base, and 9 bases lay in between. Written as DNA, the CDR3 is TGTGCCACCAGCCTTCAGGGAAGCAATCAGCCCCAGCATTTT. Amino acids: CATSLQGSNQPQHF.

This clone was counted between two and nine times. The chain employs TRBV19 and TRBJ2-7; TRBD2 might be the D (5 bases). Germline values: CDR1 LNHDA, CDR2 SQIVND (reference sequence). Trimming cost V 6 bases and J 3 bases, with 15 bases left between them. The CDR3 is 14 amino acids. CDR3 sequence reads: CASRKRTEDYEQYF. The CDR3 nucleotides are TGTGCCAGTAGGAAACGGACGGAGGACTACGAGCAGTACTTC.

The chain combines TRBV9 with TRBJ1-2; no clear D gene. Germline V gives CDR1 SGDLS, CDR2 YYNGEE. This CDR3 has 13 residues. Trimming left V 3 bases short and J 8 bases short, with 14 bases between. For the CDR3, the DNA is TGTGCCAGCAGCGGGGCGGCAATCCGGGGCTACACCTTC. Amino acid sequence: CASSGAAIRGYTF.

The rearrangement uses TRBV27 and TRBJ1-3; TRBD1 might be the D (6 bases). The CDR3 runs to 15 residues. The germline gives CDR1 MNHEY, CDR2 SMNVEV (reference sequence). Trimming left V 3 bases short and J 5 bases short, with 14 bases between. CDR3 residues: CASSLGSDSRNTIYF. The DNA of the CDR3 is TGTGCCAGCAGTTTGGGGTCGGACAGTAGAAACACCATATATTTT.

In this sample, this clone turned up once. The V gene is TRBV30, the J gene TRBJ2-7; the D gene is possibly TRBD2 (5 bases). The CDR3 contains 14 residues. CDR1 is GTSNPN and CDR2 is SVGIG in the germline V gene (reference sequence). The V end lost 0 bases, the J end lost 0 bases, and 9 bases lay between the germline ends. Written as DNA, the CDR3 is TGTGCCTGGAGTGTACGAGGGAGCTCCTACGAGCAGTACTTC. This codes for CAWSVRGSSYEQYF.

Regarding this clone: A far larger clone is a single base away, which makes a read error likely. This rearrangement joins TRBV13 to TRBJ2-1; D is tentatively TRBD1 or TRBD2 (5 bases each). The CDR3 loop spans 13 amino acids. V shed 5 bases and J shed 5 bases, with 10 bases lying between them. The V gene's germline CDR1 is PRHDT and CDR2 FYEKMQ (reference sequence). The CDR3 sequence is CASSPGTHNEQFF. The CDR3 region has the DNA TGTGCCAGCAGCCCCGGGACCCACAATGAGCAGTTCTTC. Full variable domain (rest looked up from reference TRBV13 and TRBJ2-1): AAGVIQSPRHLIKEKRETATLKCYPIPRHDTVYWYQQGPGQDPQFLISFYEKMQSDKGSIPDRFSAQQFSDYHSELNMSSLELGDSALYFCASSPGTHNEQFFGPGTRLTVL.

The chain has TRBV7-3 and TRBJ2-1, with TRBD2 as a possible D gene (5 bases). Germline CDR1 is SGHTA and CDR2 is FQGTGA. The CDR3 totals 15 residues. Trimming stripped 3 bases from V and 5 bases from J, with 14 bases between. CDR3 DNA: TGTGCCAGCAGCTTTACCGGACTGGAAGACAATGAGCAGTTCTTC. Translating gives CASSFTGLEDNEQFF.

The chain links TRBV7-2 to TRBJ1-5; perhaps TRBD1 as D (5 bases). The CDR3 length is 16 residues. Germline values: CDR1 SGHTA, CDR2 FQGNSA. V was cut by 3 bases and J by 7 bases, with 19 bases left in between. CDR3 DNA: TGTGCCAGCAGCTTTTCTCCTCGGGGGATCAACCAGCCCCAGCATTTT. It yields the protein CASSFSPRGINQPQHF.

This chain uses TRBV5-1 with TRBJ2-3; 9 bases are a match to TRBD2. This CDR3 spans 15 amino acids. Germline V CDR1 and CDR2: SGHRS, YFSETQ. V shed 4 bases and J 5 bases; nucleotides not matched to a gene: 8. In DNA, the CDR3 is TGCGCCAGCAGCCGCCGCGGGGGGGCCGAAGATACGCAGTATTTT. Translation: CASSRRGGAEDTQYF.

This chain joins TRBV7-8 and TRBJ2-1, with D perhaps matching TRBD1 or TRBD2 (5 bases each). The CDR3 totals 15 residues. Trimming cost V 1 base and J 5 bases, with 12 bases left between them. CDR1 SGHVS and CDR2 FQNEAQ come from the germline V gene. The CDR3 DNA sequence: TGTGCCAGCAGCTTAGGGGCAGGGCGGGACAATGAGCAGTTCTTC. This sequence encodes CASSLGAGRDNEQFF.

The rearrangement links TRBV11-2 to TRBJ2-3; D is undetermined. The CDR3 loop spans 11 amino acids. CDR1 and CDR2 (germline): SGHAT, FQNNGV. Trimming removed 2 bases at V and 3 bases at J, with 0 bases between. The CDR3 region has the DNA TGTGCCAGCAGCTTAACAGATACGCAGTATTTT. Encoded protein: CASSLTDTQYF. The variable domain in full, with the rest retrieved from reference TRBV11-2 and TRBJ2-3, is EAGVAQSPRYKIIEKRQSVAFWCNPISGHATLYWYQQILGQGPKLLIQFQNNGVVDDSQLPKDRFSAERLKGVDSTLKIQPAKLEDSAVYLCASSLTDTQYFGPGTRLTVL.

The gene calls are TRBV7-2 and TRBJ1-2, with 7 bases identical to TRBD1. There are 14 residues in the CDR3. Germline values: CDR1 SGHTA, CDR2 FQGNSA. Unmatched junction bases numbered 6, after V lost 6 bases and J lost 2 bases. CDR3 nucleotides: TGTGCCAGCAGGGATACAGGGGCCAACTATGGCTACACCTTC. Protein product: CASRDTGANYGYTF.

The rearrangement joins TRBV28 to TRBJ2-3, with 7 bases that match TRBD2. J gave up 1 base and V 7 bases, and 11 bases lay outside the gene matches. The CDR3 loop spans 16 amino acids. Germline V gene sequence: CDR1 MDHEN, CDR2 SYDVKM. CDR3 DNA sequence: TGTGCCAGCAAAATAAAGCGGGGAGAGGGCACAGATACGCAGTATTTT. Translating it yields CASKIKRGEGTDTQYF.

The chain uses TRBV4-3 and TRBJ2-7, with TRBD1 matching 8 bases. After removal of 0 bases from V and 4 bases from J, the junction contained 5 bases not matched to a gene. Germline lookup yields CDR1 LGHNA and CDR2 YSLEER. The CDR3 consists of 15 residues. The DNA of the CDR3 is TGCGCCAGCAGCCAAGATAAGGACAGGGTTTACGAGCAGTACTTC. It is translated as CASSQDKDRVYEQYF.

This clone was picked up many times. This chain uses TRBV9 with TRBJ2-5; TRBD1 matches 7 bases. Germline assignment: CDR1 SGDLS and CDR2 YYNGEE. Germline trimming cut 4 bases from V and 2 bases from J; bases unmatched to any gene: 8. The CDR3 covers 15 residues. The CDR3 DNA follows: TGTGCCAGCAGCCCCCGGACAGGACCGCAAGAGACCCAGTACTTC. This codes for CASSPRTGPQETQYF. Looking up the rest from reference TRBV9 and TRBJ2-5 gives the full variable domain: DSGVTQTPKHLITATGQRVTLRCSPRSGDLSVYWYQQSLDQGLQFLIQYYNGEERAKGNILERFSAQQFPDLHSELNLSSLELGDSALYFCASSPRTGPQETQYFGPGTRLLVL.

This clone was seen just once. This chain joins TRBV13 and TRBJ1-5; D is undetermined. Trimming shortened V by 0 bases and J by 6 bases, and 6 bases separated the two germline ends. Germline loops: CDR1 PRHDT, CDR2 FYEKMQ (reference sequence). This CDR3 spans 13 amino acids. The CDR3 DNA is TGTGCCAGCAGCTTAGGGAGTGCTCAGCCCCAGCATTTT. Its translation is CASSLGSAQPQHF.

The CDR3 sequence is CASSEGQGETDTQYF. CDR3 nucleotide sequence: TGCGCCAGCAGCGAAGGACAGGGGGAAACAGATACGCAGTATTTT. The gene calls are TRBV5-1 and TRBJ2-3, with TRBD1 matching 10 bases. The germline V gene encodes CDR1 SGHRS and CDR2 YFSETQ. V gave up 4 bases and J gave up 3 bases; unmatched junction bases: 5. The CDR3 is 15 residues long.

This clone has more than one count but fewer than ten. The gene calls are TRBV25-1 and TRBJ2-7; TRBD2 is a possible D gene (5 bases). This CDR3 has 14 residues. The germline V gene encodes CDR1 MGHDK and CDR2 SYGVNS. Trimming removed 6 bases from V and 1 base from J, with 13 bases in between. CDR3 sequence (DNA): TGTGCCAGCAGAAACACCGGGGAATCCTACGAGCAGTACTTC. This translates into CASRNTGESYEQYF.

The sample holds a few counts of this clone. The CDR3 DNA follows: TGTGCCTGGTCGCCCGGACTAGCGGACCGGGCTGAGCAGTTCTTC. This codes for CAWSPGLADRAEQFF. The chain carries TRBV30 and TRBJ2-1; 10 nucleotides match TRBD2. The CDR3 consists of 15 residues. Germline assignment: CDR1 GTSNPN and CDR2 SVGIG (reference sequence). Germline trimming cut 5 bases from V and 9 bases from J; bases unmatched to any gene: 13.

About this clone: Mismatch with germline at one junction end may stem from a read error. The V and J genes are TRBV7-6 and TRBJ2-7; D is undetermined. CDR1 and CDR2 from the germline V gene are SGHVS and FNYEAQ. CDR3 length equals 13 residues. As DNA, the CDR3 is TGTGCCGGCAGCCCGTCCCCCAGCCGCGAGCAGTACTTC. Translated, it gives CAGSPSPSREQYF. Full variable domain (remainder filled in from reference TRBV7-6 and TRBJ2-7): GAGVSQSPRYKVTKRGQDVALRCDPISGHVSLYWYRQALGQGPEFLTYFNYEAQQDKSGLPNDRFSAERPEGSISTLTIQRTEQRDSAMYRCAGSPSPSREQYFGPGTRLTVT.

The V call is TRBV9, the J call TRBJ1-2, with TRBD1 identical over 9 bases. With 4 bases clipped from V and 8 bases from J, the junction kept 6 bases outside the gene matches. Germline V gene data show CDR1 as SGDLS and CDR2 as YYNGEE. This CDR3 has 13 amino acids. CDR3 sequence reads: CASSPGTGQGYTF. In DNA, the CDR3 is TGTGCCAGCAGCCCTGGGACAGGGCAGGGCTACACCTTC.

The gene calls are TRBV29-1 and TRBJ1-1; 8 nucleotides agree with TRBD1. Germline assignment: CDR1 SQVTM and CDR2 ANQGSEA. CDR3 length equals 14 residues. Trimming removed 3 bases from V and 1 base from J; junction bases left unmatched: 4. The CDR3 spells CSVDGGQENTEAFF. CDR3 coding DNA: TGCAGCGTTGACGGGGGACAGGAGAACACTGAAGCTTTCTTT.

This chain joins TRBV2 and TRBJ2-7; tentative D call: TRBD2 (7 bases). The CDR3 has 13 amino acids. Trimming cost V 6 bases and J 7 bases, with 16 bases left between them. Germline V gene lookup returns CDR1 SNHLY and CDR2 FYNNEI. This chain's CDR3 is CASSDGGAWEQYF. The CDR3 nucleotides are TGTGCCAGCAGCGATGGGGGGGCTTGGGAGCAGTACTTC.

This chain's CDR3 is CASTITGENIQYF. The CDR3 coding sequence is TGTGCCAGCACCATCACAGGGGAAAACATTCAGTACTTC. The V and J genes are TRBV5-6 and TRBJ2-4; TRBD1 aligns across 7 bases. The CDR3 length is 13 residues. The V segment lost 6 bases and the J segment 5 bases; nucleotides outside the gene matches: 5. Germline V gene data show CDR1 as SGHDT and CDR2 as YYEEEE.